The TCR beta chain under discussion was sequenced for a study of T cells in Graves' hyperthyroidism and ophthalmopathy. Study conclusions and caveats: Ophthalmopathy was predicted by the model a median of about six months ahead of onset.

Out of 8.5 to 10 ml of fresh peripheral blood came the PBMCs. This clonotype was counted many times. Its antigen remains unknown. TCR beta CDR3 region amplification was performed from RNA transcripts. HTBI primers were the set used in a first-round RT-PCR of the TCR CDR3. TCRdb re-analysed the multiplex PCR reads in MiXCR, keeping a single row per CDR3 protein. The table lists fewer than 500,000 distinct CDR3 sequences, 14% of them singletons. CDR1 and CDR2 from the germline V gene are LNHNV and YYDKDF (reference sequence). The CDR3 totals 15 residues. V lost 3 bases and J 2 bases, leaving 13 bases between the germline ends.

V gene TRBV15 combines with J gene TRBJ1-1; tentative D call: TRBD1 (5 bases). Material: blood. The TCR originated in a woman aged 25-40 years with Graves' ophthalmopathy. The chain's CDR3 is CATSRTDIINTEAFF. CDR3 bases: TGTGCCACCAGCAGGACGGACATCATCAACACTGAAGCTTTCTTT.